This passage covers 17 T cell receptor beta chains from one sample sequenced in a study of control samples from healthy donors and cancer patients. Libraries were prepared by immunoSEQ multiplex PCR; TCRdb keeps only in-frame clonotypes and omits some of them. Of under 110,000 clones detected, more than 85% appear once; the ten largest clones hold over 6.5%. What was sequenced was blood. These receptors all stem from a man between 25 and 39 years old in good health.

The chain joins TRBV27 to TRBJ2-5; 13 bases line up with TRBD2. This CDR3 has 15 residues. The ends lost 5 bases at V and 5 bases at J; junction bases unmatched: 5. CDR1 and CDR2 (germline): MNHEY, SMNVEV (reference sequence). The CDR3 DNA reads TGTGCCAGCAGTCCGCGGACTAGCGGGAGTGAGACCCAGTACTTC. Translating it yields CASSPRTSGSETQYF.

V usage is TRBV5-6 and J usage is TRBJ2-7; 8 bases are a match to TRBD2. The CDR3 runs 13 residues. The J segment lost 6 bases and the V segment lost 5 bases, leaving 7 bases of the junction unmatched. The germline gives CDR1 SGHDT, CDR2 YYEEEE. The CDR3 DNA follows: TGTGCCAGCAGAAAAGGGACTAGATCCGAGCAGTACGTC. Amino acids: CASRKGTRSEQYV.

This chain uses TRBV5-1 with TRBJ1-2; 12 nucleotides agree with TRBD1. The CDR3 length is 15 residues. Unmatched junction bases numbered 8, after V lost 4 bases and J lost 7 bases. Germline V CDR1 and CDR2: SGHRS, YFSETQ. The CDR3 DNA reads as TGCGCCAGCAGCCAACCGGGACAGGGGGCAAGTGGCTACACCTTC. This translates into CASSQPGQGASGYTF.

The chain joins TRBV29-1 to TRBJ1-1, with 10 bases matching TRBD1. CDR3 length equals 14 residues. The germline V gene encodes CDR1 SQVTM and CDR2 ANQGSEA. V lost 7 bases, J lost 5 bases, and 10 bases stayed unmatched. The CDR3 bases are TGCAGCGCCCTCCCCGGGACAGGGGATACTGAAGCTTTCTTT. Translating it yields CSALPGTGDTEAFF.

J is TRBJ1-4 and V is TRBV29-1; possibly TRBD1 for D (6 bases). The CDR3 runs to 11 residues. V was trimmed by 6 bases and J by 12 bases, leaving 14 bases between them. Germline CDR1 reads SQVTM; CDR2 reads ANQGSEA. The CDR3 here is CSVARGEELFF. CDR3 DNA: TGCAGCGTGGCTAGGGGGGAGGAACTGTTTTTT.

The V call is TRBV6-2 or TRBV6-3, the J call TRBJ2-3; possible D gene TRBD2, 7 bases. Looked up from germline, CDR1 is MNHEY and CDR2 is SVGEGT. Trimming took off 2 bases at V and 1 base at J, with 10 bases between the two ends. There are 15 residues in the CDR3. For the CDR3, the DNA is TGTGCCAGCAGTTACGGGGGGGCCCGCACAGATACGCAGTATTTT. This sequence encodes CASSYGGARTDTQYF.

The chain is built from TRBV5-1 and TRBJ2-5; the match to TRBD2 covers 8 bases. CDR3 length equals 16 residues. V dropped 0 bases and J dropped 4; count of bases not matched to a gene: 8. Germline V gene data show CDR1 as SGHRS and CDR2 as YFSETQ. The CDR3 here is CASSLGVAGSSETQYF. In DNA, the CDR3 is TGCGCCAGCAGCTTGGGAGTAGCGGGGTCTTCAGAGACCCAGTACTTC. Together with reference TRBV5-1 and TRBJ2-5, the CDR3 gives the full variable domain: KAGVTQTPRYLIKTRGQQVTLSCSPISGHRSVSWYQQTPGQGLQFLFEYFSETQRNKGNFPGRFSGRQFSNSRSEMNVSTLELGDSALYLCASSLGVAGSSETQYFGPGTRLLVL.

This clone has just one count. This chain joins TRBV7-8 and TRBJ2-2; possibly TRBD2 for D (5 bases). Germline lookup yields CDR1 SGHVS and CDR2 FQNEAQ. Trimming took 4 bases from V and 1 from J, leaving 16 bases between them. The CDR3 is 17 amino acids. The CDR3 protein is CASSSSSFGGNTGELFF. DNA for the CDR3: TGTGCCAGCAGCTCTAGCTCTTTTGGAGGGAACACCGGGGAGCTGTTTTTT.

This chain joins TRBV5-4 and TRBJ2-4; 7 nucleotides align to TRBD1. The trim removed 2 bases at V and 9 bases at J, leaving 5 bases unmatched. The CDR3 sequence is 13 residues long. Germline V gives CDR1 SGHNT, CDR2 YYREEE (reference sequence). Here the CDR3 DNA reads TGTGCCAGCAGCTTTGACAGGGTTGGCATTCAGTACTTC. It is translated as CASSFDRVGIQYF. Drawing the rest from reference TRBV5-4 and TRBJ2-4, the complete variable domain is ETGVTQSPTHLIKTRGQQVTLRCSSQSGHNTVSWYQQALGQGPQFIFQYYREEENGRGNFPPRFSGLQFPNYSSELNVNALELDDSALYLCASSFDRVGIQYFGAGTRLSVL.

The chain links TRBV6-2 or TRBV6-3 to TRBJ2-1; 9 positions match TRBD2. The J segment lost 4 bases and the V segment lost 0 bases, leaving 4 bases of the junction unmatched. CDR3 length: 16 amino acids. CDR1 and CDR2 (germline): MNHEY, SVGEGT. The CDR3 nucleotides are TGTGCCAGCAGTTACTCTGGCGGGAGGGGATACAATGAGCAGTTCTTC. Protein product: CASSYSGGRGYNEQFF.

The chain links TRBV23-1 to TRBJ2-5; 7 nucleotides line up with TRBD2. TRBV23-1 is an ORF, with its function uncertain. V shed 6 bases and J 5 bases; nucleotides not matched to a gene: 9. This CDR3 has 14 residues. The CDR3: CASSPLGGWETQYF. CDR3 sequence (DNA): TGCGCCAGCAGCCCGCTGGGGGGGTGGGAGACCCAGTACTTC.

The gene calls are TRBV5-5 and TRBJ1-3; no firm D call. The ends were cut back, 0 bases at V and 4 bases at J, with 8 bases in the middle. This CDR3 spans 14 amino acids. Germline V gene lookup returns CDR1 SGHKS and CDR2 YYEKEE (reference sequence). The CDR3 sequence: CASSLDVVGNTIYF. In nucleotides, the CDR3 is TGTGCCAGCAGCTTGGACGTCGTCGGAAACACCATATATTTT.

The CDR3 coding sequence is TGTGCCAGCAGCTTAGGGCTCCAGCGGGGGGGGGATGAGCAGTTCTTC. Protein: CASSLGLQRGGDEQFF. The J gene is TRBJ2-1, the V gene TRBV7-6; TRBD2 aligns across 10 bases. The ends lost 1 base at V and 8 bases at J; junction bases unmatched: 8. CDR3 length equals 16 residues. Germline V gene data show CDR1 as SGHVS and CDR2 as FNYEAQ.

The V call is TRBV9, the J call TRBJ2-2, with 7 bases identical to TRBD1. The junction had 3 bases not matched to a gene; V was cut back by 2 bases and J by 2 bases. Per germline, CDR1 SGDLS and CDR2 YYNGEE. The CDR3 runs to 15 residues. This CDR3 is CASSVGQLNTGELFF. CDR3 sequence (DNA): TGTGCCAGCAGCGTGGGACAGTTAAACACCGGGGAGCTGTTTTTT.

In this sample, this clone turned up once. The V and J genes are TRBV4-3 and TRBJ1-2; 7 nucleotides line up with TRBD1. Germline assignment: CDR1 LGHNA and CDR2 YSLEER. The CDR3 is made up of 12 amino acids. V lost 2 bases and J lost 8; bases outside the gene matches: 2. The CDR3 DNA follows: TGCGCCAGCAGCCAAACAGGGGAAGGCTACACCTTC. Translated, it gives CASSQTGEGYTF.

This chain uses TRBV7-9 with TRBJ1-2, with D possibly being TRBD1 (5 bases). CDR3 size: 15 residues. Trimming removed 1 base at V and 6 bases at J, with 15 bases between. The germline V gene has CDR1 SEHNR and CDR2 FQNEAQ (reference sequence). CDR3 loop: CASSLGWRDVDGYTF. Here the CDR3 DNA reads TGTGCCAGCAGCTTAGGGTGGAGGGACGTTGATGGCTACACCTTC.

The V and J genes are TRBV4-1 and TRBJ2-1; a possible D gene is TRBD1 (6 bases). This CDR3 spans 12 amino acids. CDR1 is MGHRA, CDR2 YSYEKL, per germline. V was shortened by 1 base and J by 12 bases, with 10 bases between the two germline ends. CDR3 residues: CASSQVLGGQFF. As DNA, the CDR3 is TGCGCCAGCAGCCAAGTCTTAGGGGGGCAGTTCTTC.